These T cell receptor beta chains were read from a single sample in a study of blood T cell repertoires in COVID-19. The assay was immunoSEQ multiplex PCR, and TCRdb's table has in-frame clones only and misses some. In the table there are about 200,000 clones, 80% to 90% of which are singletons. The sequencing input was PBMCs or T cells enriched from blood (not recorded which). The receptors stem from a woman aged 40 to 50 with acute COVID-19. Both conserved end residues are part of each CDR3. Fields, in order: D gene, J gene, V gene, clone size, CDR3 DNA, CDR3 protein. The D gene is left open where the match is weak. Some rows have no size entry. The others give once, few or many, or a class for an expanded clone.

D: TRBD2
J: TRBJ2-7
V: TRBV9
size: -
DNA: TGTGCCAGCAGCGTCGCTAGCGGGAACACCTACGAGCAGTACTTC
CDR3: CASSVASGNTYEQYF

D: TRBD1
J: TRBJ2-2
V: TRBV13
size: -
DNA: TGTGCCAGCAGCTTATATCGGACAGGGGTGACCGGGGAGCTGTTTTTT
CDR3: CASSLYRTGVTGELFF

D: -
J: TRBJ1-3
V: TRBV18
size: -
DNA: TGTGCCAGCTCACCTCCTAGCGCTTCTGGAAACACCATATATTTT
CDR3: CASSPPSASGNTIYF

D: TRBD1
J: TRBJ1-6
V: TRBV5-5
size: -
DNA: TGTGCCAGCAGCGGTGCAGGGGGCTATAATTCACCCCTCCACTTT
CDR3: CASSGAGGYNSPLHF

D: TRBD2
J: TRBJ2-1
V: TRBV11-3
size: -
DNA: TGTGCCAGCAGCTTAGTGACTAGCGGGAGAAACTACAATGAGCAGTTCTTC
CDR3: CASSLVTSGRNYNEQFF

D: -
J: TRBJ1-1
V: TRBV9
size: once
DNA: TGTGCCAGCAGCGTTAGAGGGAACACTGAAGCTTTCTTT
CDR3: CASSVRGNTEAFF

D: -
J: TRBJ2-3
V: TRBV5-1
size: -
DNA: TGCGCCAGCAGCTTGGGACAGCGAGATACGCAGTATTTT
CDR3: CASSLGQRDTQYF

D: -
J: TRBJ1-5
V: TRBV10-3
size: -
DNA: TGTGCCATCAGTGACTCCATACGAGGCCCGCGTCAGCCCCAGCATTTT
CDR3: CAISDSIRGPRQPQHF

D: -
J: TRBJ2-2
V: TRBV7-2
size: -
DNA: TGTGCCAGCAGCTTGGGGAGGAACACCGGGGAGCTGTTTTTT
CDR3: CASSLGRNTGELFF

D: TRBD1
J: TRBJ1-2
V: TRBV30
size: few
DNA: TGTGCCTGGGGGGGACAGGCGGTCTATGGCTACACCTTC
CDR3: CAWGGQAVYGYTF

D: -
J: TRBJ2-4
V: TRBV19
size: -
DNA: TGTGCCAGTAGTGAGACAGAGTTGGCCAAAAACATTCAGTACTTC
CDR3: CASSETELAKNIQYF

D: -
J: TRBJ1-5
V: TRBV19
size: -
DNA: TGTGCCAGTAGGGGGCCCGATAGCAATCAGCCCCAGCATTTT
CDR3: CASRGPDSNQPQHF

D: TRBD1
J: TRBJ1-5
V: TRBV28
size: -
DNA: TGTGCCAGCAGTTTATTTTGGACAGGAACTTATAGGAGGAATCAGCCCCAGCATTTT
CDR3: CASSLFWTGTYRRNQPQHF

D: TRBD1
J: TRBJ2-1
V: TRBV27
size: -
DNA: TGTGCCAGCAGTAGAGGGACAGGTTTATATTGGTTCTTC
CDR3: CASSRGTGLYWFF

D: -
J: TRBJ2-7
V: TRBV7-6
size: -
DNA: TGTGCCAGCAGCCTCTGGTGGGGAGGAAGGTGGGAGCAGTACTTC
CDR3: CASSLWWGGRWEQYF

D: TRBD1
J: TRBJ2-7
V: TRBV6-5
size: -
DNA: TGTGCCAGCAGTTCAAGGACAGGGGTTTACGAGCAGTACTTC
CDR3: CASSSRTGVYEQYF

D: -
J: TRBJ2-7
V: TRBV11-3
size: -
DNA: TGTGCCAGCAGCTTAGCAGTACTAGCTGGGGAGCAGTACTTC
CDR3: CASSLAVLAGEQYF

D: -
J: TRBJ2-7
V: TRBV28
size: -
DNA: TGTGCCAGCAGTTTGGCCATCCAGGGATTCCGCTACGAGCAGTACTTC
CDR3: CASSLAIQGFRYEQYF

D: -
J: TRBJ1-3
V: TRBV28
size: once
DNA: TGTGCCAGCAGTTCCTTCGTAGGGGCTGGAAACACCATATATTTT
CDR3: CASSSFVGAGNTIYF

D: -
J: TRBJ2-7
V: TRBV12-3/TRBV12-4
size: -
DNA: TGTGCCAGCAGCTCGGCAGGCGAGCAGTACTTC
CDR3: CASSSAGEQYF

D: -
J: TRBJ2-7
V: TRBV2
size: -
DNA: TGTGCCAGCAGTGACGGGGTAAGCTCCTACGAGCAGTACTTC
CDR3: CASSDGVSSYEQYF

D: TRBD2
J: TRBJ2-1
V: TRBV7-9
size: -
DNA: TGTGCCAGCGACGGGGGGACCTACAATGAGCAGTTCTTC
CDR3: CASDGGTYNEQFF

D: -
J: TRBJ2-6
V: TRBV4-2
size: -
DNA: TGTGCCAGCAGCCAAATAAGGGGTTCGGGCGGGGCCAACGTCCTGACTTTC
CDR3: CASSQIRGSGGANVLTF